What follows are 27 T cell receptor beta chains derived from one specimen sequenced in a study of blood T cell repertoires in COVID-19 (dated by TCRdb to 2018 to 2021). The library relied on the immunoSEQ multiplex PCR assay. TCRdb limited this immuneACCESS table to in-frame rearrangements with V and J called. A share of clones is missing; checked studies link under half to unresolved V genes, and the rest is unexplained. The sample contains over 200,000 clones, around 84% of them found a single time. Together, the top ten hold around 20% of the sample. Sequencing was done on a sample of PBMCs or T cells enriched from blood (not recorded which). The receptors stem from a man aged 35 to 55 who had recovered from COVID-19.

The rearrangement uses TRBV28 and TRBJ1-5; TRBD1 matches at 7 bases. Germline V lookup: CDR1 MDHEN, CDR2 SYDVKM. The CDR3 covers 15 residues. J was trimmed by 3 bases and V by 7 bases; bases with no gene match: 9. The CDR3 loop is CASKNGGQHNQPQHF. CDR3 nucleotides: TGTGCCAGCAAAAACGGGGGACAGCACAATCAGCCCCAGCATTTT.

The chain couples TRBV6-5 to TRBJ2-1; maybe TRBD1 (5 bases). From germline, CDR1 is MNHEY and CDR2 SVGAGI. This CDR3 region has 14 residues. Trimming removed 0 bases at V and 6 bases at J, with 9 bases between. DNA for the CDR3: TGTGCCAGCAGTTACTCGCAGGGTTCCAATGAGCAGTTCTTC. Its translation is CASSYSQGSNEQFF.

The chain employs TRBV15 and TRBJ2-5, with TRBD2 matching over 12 bases. Per germline, CDR1 LNHNV and CDR2 YYDKDF (reference sequence). After removal of 4 bases from V and 4 bases from J, the junction contained 4 bases not matched to a gene. The length of the CDR3 is 15 residues. The chain's CDR3 is CATSTSGRAAETQYF. CDR3 in DNA: TGTGCCACCAGCACTAGCGGGAGGGCGGCAGAGACCCAGTACTTC. Complete variable domain (other parts from reference TRBV15 and TRBJ2-5): DAMVIQNPRYQVTQFGKPVTLSCSQTLNHNVMYWYQQKSSQAPKLLFHYYDKDFNNEADTPDNFQSRRPNTSFCFLDIRSPGLGDTAMYLCATSTSGRAAETQYFGPGTRLLVL.

This clone was observed a handful of times. The chain joins TRBV3-1 (or the pseudogene TRBV3-2) to TRBJ1-1; D may be TRBD1 (6 bases). V lost 5 bases and J lost 0, with 10 bases in between. The CDR3 is 14 residues long. Per germline, CDR1 LGHDT and CDR2 YNNKEL (reference sequence). The CDR3 region has the DNA TGTGCCAGCAGCGGGGACACCGTGAACACTGAAGCTTTCTTT. Its protein is CASSGDTVNTEAFF.

This clone occurred once. The V call is TRBV5-1, the J call TRBJ1-1; 9 nucleotides agree with TRBD1. The CDR3 spans 15 residues. J lost 6 bases, V lost 1 base, and 7 bases had no gene match. CDR1 and CDR2 (germline): SGHRS, YFSETQ. The CDR3 loop is CASSLTQGAGSEAFF. The CDR3 nucleotides are TGCGCCAGCAGCTTGACACAGGGGGCTGGATCTGAAGCTTTCTTT.

In DNA form, the CDR3 reads TGTGCCAGCAGCTTAGCAGGCGGGTCTGGGGCTGAAGCTTTCTTT. The encoded protein is CASSLAGGSGAEAFF. This sequence joins TRBV7-6 and TRBJ1-1; D gene uncertain. The V gene lost 0 bases and the J gene lost 6 bases, with 14 bases spanning the gap. Germline V gene sequence: CDR1 SGHVS, CDR2 FNYEAQ. The CDR3 runs to 15 residues.

The J gene is TRBJ2-6, the V gene TRBV3-1 (or the pseudogene TRBV3-2); possibly TRBD2 for D (6 bases). Trimming took off 4 bases at V and 3 bases at J, with 16 bases between the two ends. Germline lookup yields CDR1 LGHDT and CDR2 YNNKEL (reference sequence). The CDR3 extends over 17 amino acids. CDR3 in DNA: TGTGCCAGCAGCCGTATTACGGGAGAGAGTGGGGCCAACGTCCTGACTTTC. Its protein product is CASSRITGESGANVLTF.

This chain uses TRBV10-2 with TRBJ2-7; D is unclear. The CDR3 extends over 13 amino acids. V was pared by 2 bases and J by 2 bases, with 7 bases between. CDR1 is WSHSY and CDR2 is SAAADI in the germline V gene. The CDR3 DNA sequence: TGCGCCAGCAGTGAGGTCGCGACCTACGAGCAGTACTTC. Translated, it gives CASSEVATYEQYF.

V usage is TRBV27 and J usage is TRBJ2-2, with 8 bases lining up with TRBD2. CDR1 and CDR2 from the germline V gene are MNHEY and SMNVEV (reference sequence). CDR3 size: 14 residues. The trim removed 3 bases at V and 7 bases at J, leaving 4 bases unmatched. The CDR3 loop reads CASSFPGTSGELFF. The DNA of the CDR3 is TGTGCCAGCAGTTTCCCCGGGACTAGCGGGGAGCTGTTTTTT.

The chain is built from TRBV2 and TRBJ1-5; D uncertain. From germline, CDR1 is SNHLY and CDR2 FYNNEI. Between the trimmed V and J ends, which lost 8 bases and 0 bases, there was a span of 8 bases. There are 13 residues in the CDR3. The CDR3 coding sequence is TGTGCCAGCTGCGTGGTTAGCAATCAGCCCCAGCATTTT. Translated, it gives CASCVVSNQPQHF.

This sequence joins TRBV3-1 (or the pseudogene TRBV3-2) and TRBJ1-2, with a possible D match to TRBD1 (5 bases). This CDR3 contains 16 residues. Per germline, CDR1 LGHDT and CDR2 YNNKEL (reference sequence). The V end lost 1 base, the J end lost 3 bases, and 15 bases lay between the germline ends. The CDR3 bases are TGTGCCAGCAGCCAAGTCCCTGGGGGGGAGTACTATGGCTACACCTTC. Translation gives CASSQVPGGEYYGYTF.

Here the CDR3 DNA reads TGCAGTGCTAGTCCGGGACAGGGTAACACCGGGGAGCTGTTTTTT. Its protein is CSASPGQGNTGELFF. V and J are TRBV20-1 and TRBJ2-2, with 9 nucleotides matching TRBD1. J gave up 2 bases and V 3 bases, and 4 bases lay outside the gene matches. The CDR3 consists of 15 residues. From germline, CDR1 is DFQATT and CDR2 SNEGSKA (reference sequence).

The chain uses TRBV7-6 and TRBJ1-5; D is unclear. This CDR3 is 13 amino acids long. Germline V gives CDR1 SGHVS, CDR2 FNYEAQ. The ends were cut back, 1 base at V and 7 bases at J, with 8 bases in the middle. The CDR3 loop reads CASSLGQFQPQHF. CDR3 DNA sequence: TGTGCCAGCAGCTTAGGTCAGTTCCAGCCCCAGCATTTT.

The J gene is TRBJ1-2, the V gene TRBV7-2; D is unresolved. V lost 1 base and J lost 8, with 17 bases in between. This CDR3 has 15 residues. Germline V gene lookup returns CDR1 SGHTA and CDR2 FQGNSA. The CDR3 bases are TGTGCCAGCAGCTTAGGCCCTGACCTCCGAGGGGGCTACACCTTC. This translates into CASSLGPDLRGGYTF.

This sequence joins TRBV6-4 and TRBJ1-2; a possible D gene is TRBD1 (5 bases). Per the germline V gene, CDR1 is MRHNA and CDR2 is SNTAGT. V lost 1 base to trimming and J lost 11 bases, with 11 bases between them. This CDR3 is built from 12 residues. CDR3 nucleotides: TGTGCCAGCAGTGACTACGGGCAGGGATACACCTTC. It codes for CASSDYGQGYTF.

This sequence joins TRBV11-2 and TRBJ2-1, with TRBD1 as a possible D gene (6 bases). The germline V and J ends were trimmed by 2 bases and 4 bases, with 18 bases remaining between them. Germline V lookup: CDR1 SGHAT, CDR2 FQNNGV. This CDR3 is built from 17 residues. The CDR3 region is CASSLFPPTGEYNEQFF. The CDR3 DNA sequence: TGTGCCAGCAGCTTATTTCCCCCGACAGGAGAATACAATGAGCAGTTCTTC.

The chain uses TRBV5-8 and TRBJ2-7; a possible D gene is TRBD2 (5 bases). The germline gives CDR1 SGHTS, CDR2 YDEGEE. V lost 4 bases, J lost 4 bases, and 18 bases lay in between. The length of the CDR3 is 15 residues. The CDR3 sequence: CASSKNRDPSYEQYF. Here the CDR3 DNA reads TGTGCCAGCAGCAAGAACCGGGATCCTTCATACGAGCAGTACTTC.

The table lists this clone with a count of one. CDR3 sequence (DNA): TGCGCCAGCAGCATAGGACTAGCGGGAGGGCCCAAAGGAGGGACCCAGTACTTC. It translates to CASSIGLAGGPKGGTQYF. This sequence joins TRBV5-1 and TRBJ2-5, with TRBD2 matching 15 bases. The CDR3 covers 18 residues. The junction had 14 bases not matched to a gene; V was cut back by 4 bases and J by 7 bases. CDR1 SGHRS and CDR2 YFSETQ come from the germline V gene. The variable domain in full, with the rest retrieved from reference TRBV5-1 and TRBJ2-5, is KAGVTQTPRYLIKTRGQQVTLSCSPISGHRSVSWYQQTPGQGLQFLFEYFSETQRNKGNFPGRFSGRQFSNSRSEMNVSTLELGDSALYLCASSIGLAGGPKGGTQYFGPGTRLLVL.

The V and J genes are TRBV21-1 and TRBJ2-2; TRBD2, the D gene given by the table, was not confirmed from the DNA. TRBV21-1 is a documented pseudogene. The CDR3 runs to 22 residues. The CDR3 nucleotides read TGTGCCAGCAGCACTGCCCCCCTAGGACTAGCGGGAGGCAACACGAACACCGGGGAGCTGTTTTTT. Translation: CASSTAPLGLAGGNTNTGELFF.

The count of this clone is one. The DNA of the CDR3 is TGTGCCAGCAGTTACTCGAAAGGGACAGGGAACACTGAAGCTTTCTTT. Amino acid sequence: CASSYSKGTGNTEAFF. This chain connects TRBV6-2 or TRBV6-3 to TRBJ1-1; 8 bases fit TRBD1. CDR3 length: 16 residues. The trim removed 0 bases at V and 1 base at J, leaving 4 bases unmatched. The V gene's germline CDR1 is MNHEY and CDR2 SVGEGT.

This clone was detected once. This chain links TRBV6-5 with TRBJ2-3; a possible D gene is TRBD2 (6 bases). The CDR3 consists of 14 residues. The V and J ends lost 5 bases and 5 bases respectively, with 14 bases between them. Germline V gives CDR1 MNHEY, CDR2 SVGAGI. The CDR3 sequence: CASSLSGEIDTQYF. The CDR3 DNA reads TGTGCCAGCAGTCTCTCGGGAGAGATAGATACGCAGTATTTT.

The chain has TRBV5-1 and TRBJ1-2, with a tentative D call TRBD1 (6 bases). Trimming left V 4 bases short and J 7 bases short, with 17 bases between. The germline CDR1 and CDR2 sequences are SGHRS and YFSETQ. The CDR3 loop spans 14 amino acids. CDR3 sequence reads: CASSPDSTGRGYTF. In nucleotides, the CDR3 is TGCGCCAGCAGCCCGGATAGTACAGGGCGTGGCTACACCTTC.

V gene TRBV4-2 combines with J gene TRBJ1-2, with TRBD1 matching over 9 bases. The CDR3 totals 17 residues. From germline, CDR1 is LGHNA and CDR2 YNFKEQ. Trimming cost V 2 bases and J 7 bases; bases outside gene matches: 14. The CDR3 spells CASSQPSGGTGIRGYTF. DNA for the CDR3: TGTGCCAGCAGCCAACCTTCGGGCGGGACAGGGATCCGTGGCTACACCTTC.

V gene TRBV7-8 combines with J gene TRBJ2-3; 12 bases match TRBD2. Germline V CDR1 and CDR2: SGHVS, FQNEAQ. The CDR3 consists of 19 residues. V shed 5 bases, J shed 0 bases, and the junction held 12 bases outside the gene matches. DNA for the CDR3: TGTGCCAGCAGCGCATACCTCTGGACTAGCGGGAATAGCACAGATACGCAGTATTTT. It is translated as CASSAYLWTSGNSTDTQYF. Looking up the rest from reference TRBV7-8 and TRBJ2-3 gives the full variable domain: GAGVSQSPRYKVAKRGQDVALRCDPISGHVSLFWYQQALGQGPEFLTYFQNEAQLDKSGLPSDRFFAERPEGSVSTLKIQRTQQEDSAVYLCASSAYLWTSGNSTDTQYFGPGTRLTVL.

This chain's CDR3 is CASSLIGQTAEAFF. CDR3 nucleotide sequence: TGCGCCAGCAGCTTGATTGGGCAAACGGCTGAAGCTTTCTTT. This chain connects TRBV5-1 to TRBJ1-1; the D is unclear. Trimming removed 1 base at V and 6 bases at J, with 13 bases between. The germline V gene encodes CDR1 SGHRS and CDR2 YFSETQ. The length of the CDR3 is 14 residues.

The rearrangement links TRBV3-1 (or the pseudogene TRBV3-2) to TRBJ1-2, with 11 bases matching TRBD1. V lost 4 bases and J lost 5; bases outside the gene matches: 6. The CDR3 loop spans 15 amino acids. Per the germline V gene, CDR1 is LGHDT and CDR2 is YNNKEL (reference sequence). The CDR3 reads CASSPDRGQSYGYTF. CDR3 nucleotides: TGTGCCAGCAGCCCGGACAGGGGGCAGAGTTATGGCTACACCTTC.

This clone was seen a few times. V is TRBV2 and J is TRBJ2-3; 7 bases are a match to TRBD1. CDR1 is SNHLY and CDR2 is FYNNEI in the germline V gene. The CDR3 runs 15 residues. Losses at the gene ends were 3 bases for V and 0 bases for J; bases not matched to a gene: 3. CDR3 region: CASSDRQGSTDTQYF. The CDR3 bases are TGTGCCAGCAGTGACCGACAGGGAAGCACAGATACGCAGTATTTT.